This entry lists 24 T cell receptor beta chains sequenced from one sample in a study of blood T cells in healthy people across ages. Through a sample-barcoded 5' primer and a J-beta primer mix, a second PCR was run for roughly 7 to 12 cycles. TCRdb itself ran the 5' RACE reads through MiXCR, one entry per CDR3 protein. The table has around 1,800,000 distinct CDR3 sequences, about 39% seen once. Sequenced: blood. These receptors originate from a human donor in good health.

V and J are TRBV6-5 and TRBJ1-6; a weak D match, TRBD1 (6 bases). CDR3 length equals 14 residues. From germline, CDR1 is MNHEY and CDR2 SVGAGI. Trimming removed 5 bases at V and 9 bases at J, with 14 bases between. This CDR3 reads CASSPQGIGSPLHF. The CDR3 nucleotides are TGTGCCAGCAGTCCACAGGGTATTGGTTCACCCCTCCACTTT.

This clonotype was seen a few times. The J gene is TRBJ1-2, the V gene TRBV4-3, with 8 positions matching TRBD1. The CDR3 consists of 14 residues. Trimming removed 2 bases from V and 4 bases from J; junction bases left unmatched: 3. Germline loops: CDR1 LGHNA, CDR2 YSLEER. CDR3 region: CASSQTTGVYGYTF. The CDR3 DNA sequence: TGCGCCAGCAGCCAAACGACAGGGGTCTATGGCTACACCTTC.

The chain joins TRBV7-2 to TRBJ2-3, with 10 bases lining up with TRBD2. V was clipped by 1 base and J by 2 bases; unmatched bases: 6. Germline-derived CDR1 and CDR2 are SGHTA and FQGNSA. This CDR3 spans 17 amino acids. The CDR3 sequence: CASSLGLSGGYTDTQYF. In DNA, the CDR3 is TGTGCCAGCAGCTTAGGCCTTAGCGGGGGGTACACAGATACGCAGTATTTT.

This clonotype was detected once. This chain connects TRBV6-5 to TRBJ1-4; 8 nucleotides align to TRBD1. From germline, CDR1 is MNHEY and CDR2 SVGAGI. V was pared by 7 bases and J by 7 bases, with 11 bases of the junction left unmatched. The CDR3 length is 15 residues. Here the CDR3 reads CASKKQGVGSEKLFF. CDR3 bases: TGTGCCAGCAAGAAACAGGGGGTAGGAAGTGAAAAACTGTTTTTT.

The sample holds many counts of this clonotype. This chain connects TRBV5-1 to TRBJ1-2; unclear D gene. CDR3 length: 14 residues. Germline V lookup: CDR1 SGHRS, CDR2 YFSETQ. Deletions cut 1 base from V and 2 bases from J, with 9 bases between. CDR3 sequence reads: CASSLLDGNYGYTF. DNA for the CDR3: TGCGCCAGCAGCTTGTTGGACGGGAACTATGGCTACACCTTC.

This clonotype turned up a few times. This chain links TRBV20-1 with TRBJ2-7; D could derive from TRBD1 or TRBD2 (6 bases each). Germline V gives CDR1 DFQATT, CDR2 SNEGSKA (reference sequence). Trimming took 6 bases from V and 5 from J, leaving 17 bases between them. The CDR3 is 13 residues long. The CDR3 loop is CSALHRERDEQYF. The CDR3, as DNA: TGCAGTGCACTTCACAGGGAGCGGGACGAGCAGTACTTC.

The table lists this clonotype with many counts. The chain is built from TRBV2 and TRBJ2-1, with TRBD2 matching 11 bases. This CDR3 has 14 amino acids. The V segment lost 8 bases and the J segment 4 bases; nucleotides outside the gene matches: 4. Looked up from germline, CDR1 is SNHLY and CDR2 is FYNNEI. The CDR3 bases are TGTGCCAGCCGACTAGCGGGGAGTTACAATGAGCAGTTCTTC. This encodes CASRLAGSYNEQFF.

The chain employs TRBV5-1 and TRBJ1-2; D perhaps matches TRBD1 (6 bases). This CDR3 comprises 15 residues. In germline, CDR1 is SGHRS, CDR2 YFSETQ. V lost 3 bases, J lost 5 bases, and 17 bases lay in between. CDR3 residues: CASSYGRGRVYGYTF. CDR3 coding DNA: TGCGCCAGCAGCTACGGCAGGGGTAGGGTGTATGGCTACACCTTC.

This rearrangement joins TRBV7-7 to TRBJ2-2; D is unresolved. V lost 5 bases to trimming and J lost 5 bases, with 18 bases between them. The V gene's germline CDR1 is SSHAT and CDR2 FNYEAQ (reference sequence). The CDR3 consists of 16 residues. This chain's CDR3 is CASSLHPYDGTGELFF. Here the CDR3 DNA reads TGTGCCAGCAGCCTACACCCCTACGACGGAACCGGGGAGCTGTTTTTT.

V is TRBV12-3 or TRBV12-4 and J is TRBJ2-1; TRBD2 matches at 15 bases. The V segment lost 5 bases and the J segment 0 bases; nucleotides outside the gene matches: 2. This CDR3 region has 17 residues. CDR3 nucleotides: TGTGCCAGCAGTAGGACTAGCGGGGGGGCCTCCTACAATGAGCAGTTCTTC. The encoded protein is CASSRTSGGASYNEQFF.

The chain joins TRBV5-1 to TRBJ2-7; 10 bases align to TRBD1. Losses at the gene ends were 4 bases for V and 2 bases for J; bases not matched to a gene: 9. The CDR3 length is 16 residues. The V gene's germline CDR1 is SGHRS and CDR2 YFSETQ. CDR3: CASSPRTGGNPYEQYF. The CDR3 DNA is TGCGCCAGCAGCCCAAGGACAGGGGGTAACCCCTACGAGCAGTACTTC.

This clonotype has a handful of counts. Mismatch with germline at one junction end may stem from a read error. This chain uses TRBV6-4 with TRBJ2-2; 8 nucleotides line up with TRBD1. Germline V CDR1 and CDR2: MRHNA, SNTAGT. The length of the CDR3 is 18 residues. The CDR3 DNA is TGTGCCGGCAGTGCCGTCTCCGGGACAGGCCCAAACACCGGGGAGCTGTTTTTT. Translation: CAGSAVSGTGPNTGELFF.

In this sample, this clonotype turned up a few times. This CDR3 is CASSPQLAYYEQYF. The CDR3 DNA reads as TGTGCCAGCAGTCCCCAGCTGGCGTACTACGAGCAGTACTTC. J is TRBJ2-7 and V is TRBV12-3 or TRBV12-4, with D hard to call. The CDR3 consists of 14 residues. V lost 5 bases to trimming and J lost 3 bases, with 14 bases between them.

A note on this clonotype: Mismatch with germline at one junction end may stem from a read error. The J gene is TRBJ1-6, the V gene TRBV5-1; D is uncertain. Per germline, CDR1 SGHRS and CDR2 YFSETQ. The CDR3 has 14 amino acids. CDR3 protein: CASSAGEGNSPPHF. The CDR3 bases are TGCGCCAGCAGCGCGGGTGAGGGAAATTCACCCCCCCACTTT.

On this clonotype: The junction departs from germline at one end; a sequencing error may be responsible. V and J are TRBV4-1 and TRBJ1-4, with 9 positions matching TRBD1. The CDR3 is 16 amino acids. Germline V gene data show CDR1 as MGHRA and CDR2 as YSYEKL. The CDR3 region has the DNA TGCACCAGCAGCCAAGATAGGGGACAGGGTTACGAAAAACTGTTTTTT. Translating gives CTSSQDRGQGYEKLFF.

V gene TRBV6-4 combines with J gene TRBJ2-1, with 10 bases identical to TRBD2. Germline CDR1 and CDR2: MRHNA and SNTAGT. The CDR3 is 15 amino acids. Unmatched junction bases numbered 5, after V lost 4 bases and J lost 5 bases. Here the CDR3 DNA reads TGTGCCAGCAGTGGGAGCGGGGGGGCCAACAATGAGCAGTTCTTC. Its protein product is CASSGSGGANNEQFF.

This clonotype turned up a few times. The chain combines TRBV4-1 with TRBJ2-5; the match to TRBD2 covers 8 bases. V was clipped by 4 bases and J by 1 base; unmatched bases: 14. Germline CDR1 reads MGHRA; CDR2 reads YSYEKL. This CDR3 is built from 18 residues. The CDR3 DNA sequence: TGCGCCAGCAGCCCGGGACTAGTGGGGGCCCCTGGCCAAGAGACCCAGTACTTC. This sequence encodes CASSPGLVGAPGQETQYF.

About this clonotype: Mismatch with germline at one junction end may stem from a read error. Written as DNA, the CDR3 is TGTGCCAGCAGGCCACTCCCGGGACCGGATAATTCACCCCCCCACTTT. The encoded protein is CASRPLPGPDNSPPHF. The chain couples TRBV6-5 to TRBJ1-6; tentative D call: TRBD1 (5 bases). Germline V gene sequence: CDR1 MNHEY, CDR2 SVGAGI. The CDR3 has 16 amino acids.

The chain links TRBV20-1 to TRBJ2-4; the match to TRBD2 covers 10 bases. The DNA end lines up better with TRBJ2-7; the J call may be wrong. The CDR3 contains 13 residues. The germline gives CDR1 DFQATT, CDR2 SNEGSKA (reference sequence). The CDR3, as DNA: TGCAGTGCTTCCGGGACTAGCGACTACGAGCAGTACTTC. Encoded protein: CSASGTSDYEQYF.

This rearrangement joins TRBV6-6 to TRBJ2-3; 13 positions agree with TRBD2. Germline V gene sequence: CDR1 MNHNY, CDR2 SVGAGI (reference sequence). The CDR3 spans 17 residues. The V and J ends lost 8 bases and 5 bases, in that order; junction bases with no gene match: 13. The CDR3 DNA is TGTGCCAGCGGTTCCCAACGGACTAGCGGGGGAGTAGATACGCAGTATTTT. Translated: CASGSQRTSGGVDTQYF.

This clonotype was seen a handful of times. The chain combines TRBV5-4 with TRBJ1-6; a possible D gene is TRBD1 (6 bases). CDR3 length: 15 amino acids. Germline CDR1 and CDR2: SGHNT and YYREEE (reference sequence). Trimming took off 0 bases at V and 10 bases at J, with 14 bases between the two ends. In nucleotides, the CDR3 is TGTGCCAGCAGCTTGGAAACAGGGATGGAGTCACCCCTCCACTTT. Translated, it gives CASSLETGMESPLHF.

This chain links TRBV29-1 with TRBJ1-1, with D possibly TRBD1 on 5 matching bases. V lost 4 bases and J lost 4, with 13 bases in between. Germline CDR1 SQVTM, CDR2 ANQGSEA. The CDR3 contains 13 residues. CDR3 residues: CSVGQAGATEAFF. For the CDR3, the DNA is TGCAGCGTTGGCCAGGCCGGGGCCACTGAAGCTTTCTTT.

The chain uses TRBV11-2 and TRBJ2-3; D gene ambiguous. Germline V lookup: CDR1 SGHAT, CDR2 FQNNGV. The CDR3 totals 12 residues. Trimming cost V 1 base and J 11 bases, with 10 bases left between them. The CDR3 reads CASSLVRFLQYF. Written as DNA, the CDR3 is TGTGCCAGCAGCTTAGTTAGATTTCTGCAGTATTTT. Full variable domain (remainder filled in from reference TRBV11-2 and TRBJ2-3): EAGVAQSPRYKIIEKRQSVAFWCNPISGHATLYWYQQILGQGPKLLIQFQNNGVVDDSQLPKDRFSAERLKGVDSTLKIQPAKLEDSAVYLCASSLVRFLQYFGPGTRLTVL.

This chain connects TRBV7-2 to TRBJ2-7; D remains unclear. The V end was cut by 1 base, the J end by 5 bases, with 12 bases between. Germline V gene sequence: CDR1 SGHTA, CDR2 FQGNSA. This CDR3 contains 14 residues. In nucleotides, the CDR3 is TGTGCCAGCAGCTTAGGCATCGGCAGCCACGAGCAGTACTTC. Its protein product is CASSLGIGSHEQYF.